The clone carrying this TCR beta chain has more than one count but fewer than ten. These data are taken from a study of blood T cell repertoires in COVID-19. Profiling relied on immunoSEQ multiplex PCR, and the TCRdb table lists in-frame clones only, not all of them. Of 200,000 to 250,000 clones in the sample, about nine tenths were seen once. This CDR3 comprises 16 residues. Germline CDR1 and CDR2: MDHEN and SYDVKM. The V gene end was trimmed by 10 bases and the J gene end by 7 bases; junction bases not matched to a gene: 21. Sequenced: peripheral blood. The V and J genes are TRBV28 and TRBJ2-7, with 8 bases aligning to TRBD2. The TCR was taken from a man in his 60s who had recovered from COVID-19. CDR3 coding DNA: TGTGCCACCGCGGGGGGTGGAGCGGAGAAGGGGAAAGAGCAGTACTTC. Translating it yields CATAGGGAEKGKEQYF.